Described below is a single TCR beta chain sequence and its context. The antigen it recognizes is unknown. No quality values exist for individual bases; no much larger clone is one base distant. TCRbeta CDR3 regions were amplified from genomic DNA by means of the immunoSEQ Assay, a bias-controlled multiplex PCR. The authors' pipeline ran thus. The number of nucleated cells in each sample was estimated by amplification of reference gene primers within the assay. Sequence reads were collapsed and filtered to measure the absolute abundance of every unique TCRbeta CDR3 rearrangement. For each sample, productive Simpson clonality was calculated as the square root of Simpson's diversity index across productive rearrangements. The table comes from immuneACCESS by way of TCRdb, which keeps in-frame sequences with V and J called. Part of the clones is missing from these tables; in studies checked, under half for an unresolved V gene and the rest for unknown reasons. V and J calls and clone size are given by that table; D and trimming were obtained from the DNA. The sample table holds about 230,000 clones, of which roughly 85% were seen once. The ten most abundant clones make up just over 2.5% of the sample.

Collaborating institutions collected whole blood in K2EDTA tubes following their own protocols. Collaborator samples were shipped for TCRbeta analysis as frozen whole blood, isolated PBMCs, or DNA extracted from either sample type. The data were taken from a study of blood T cell repertoires in COVID-19 (dated by TCRdb to the early 2020s). For the wider study: Samples from collaborators originated in the United States, Italy and Spain and spanned both the acute and convalescent phases of COVID-19. The dataset comprised deeply sampled blood TCRbeta repertoires from subjects exposed to, actively infected with, or recovered from COVID-19. Where HLA class I and class II types were available, the types were taken from metadata supplied by the sample provider, not from assay-based typing. The repertoires were released in a freely available public database intended as a resource for research on the immune response to SARS-CoV-2. The sample metadata nearly always contained a de-identified subject ID, COVID-19 status, age in years and sex. The material from the prospective study consisted of cDNA or gDNA derived from T cells, B-cell-depleted T cells, or PBMCs. Samples were obtained from the ongoing ImmuneRACE study (first 160 participants) and from over 1,000 subjects provided by 6 global collaborators. Study-level results and caveats: How much clinical and demographic metadata was included differed by source and by participant, and the metadata was provided uncurated.

Material for sequencing was peripheral blood. This TCR derives from a woman in her 70s with active or convalescent COVID-19.

The CDR3 protein: CSVEGRAQETQYF. The DNA sequence is given as TGCAGCGTTGAGGGCAGAGCCCAAGAGACCCAGTACTTC. The rearrangement combines TRBV29-1 with TRBJ2-5, with the D gene not clear enough to name. V loses 3 bases of germline sequence and J loses 1 base, and the interval between the two ends is 9 bases. The germline V gene specifies SQVTM as CDR1 and ANQGSEA as CDR2. The CDR3 runs 13 amino acids, cysteine and phenylalanine included. Only CDR3 DNA is held: 39 bases, read in frame from base 1. Joined to the reference TRBV29-1 and TRBJ2-5 proteins, this CDR3 gives the full variable domain: SAVISQKPSRDICQRGTSLTIQCQVDSQVTMMFWYRQQPGQSLTLIATANQGSEATYESGFVIDKFPISRPNLTFSTLTVSNMSPEDSSIYLCSVEGRAQETQYFGPGTRLLVL.